The following is a T cell receptor (beta chain) sequence with its context. Its antigen is unknown. These data are taken from a study of cytomegalovirus exposure and HLA in healthy donors. Overall study findings and caveats: Testing in vitro showed a few CMV-associated chains specific for CMV antigens. Reports credit the classifier with highly specific, highly sensitive diagnosis of cytomegalovirus status.

In germline, CDR1 is SGHTA, CDR2 FQGNSA. This CDR3 has 16 amino acids. V lost 2 bases to trimming and J lost 0 bases, with 11 bases between them. Profiling relied on immunoSEQ multiplex PCR, and the TCRdb table lists in-frame clones only, not all of them. The top ten clones hold around 1.4% of a sample with fewer than 120,000 clones, roughly 90% of them seen once. Sequenced: PBMCs. This clonotype was obtained from a young woman in good health and CMV-seropositive. The chain uses TRBV7-2 and TRBJ1-3; D ambiguous. CDR3 loop: CASSLMVPSSGNTIYF. CDR3 coding DNA: TGTGCCAGCAGCTTAATGGTTCCGAGCTCTGGAAACACCATATATTTT.